This TCR beta chain was found in a study of tumor T cells in aggressive B-cell lymphoma. The table came from immunoSEQ multiplex PCR; TCRdb's copy has only in-frame clones and leaves some out. The sample holds fewer than 1,000 clones; over 60% are singletons and the top ten take about 20%. Germline loops: CDR1 MDHEN, CDR2 SYDVKM. CDR3 size: 15 residues. V gave up 6 bases and J gave up 4 bases; unmatched junction bases: 11. The sequence came from an adult with diffuse large B cell lymphoma. The genes are TRBV28 and TRBJ2-7; the match to TRBD1 covers 8 bases. Sequenced: tumor tissue. The CDR3 region is CASRPPGTGVYEQYF. The CDR3 nucleotides are TGTGCCAGCAGACCCCCCGGGACAGGTGTTTACGAGCAGTACTTC.